The clone carrying this T cell receptor (beta chain) was seen many times. The antigen remains undetermined. Authors' methods: Between-group CDR3 differences, defined by clinicopathological status, yielded a distant-metastasis classifier for papillary thyroid cancer. TCRdb re-processed the PCR reads through MiXCR. The V and J calls were not made by the authors but by TCRdb's processing. Of approximately 23,000 clones in the sample, 23% were seen once. Until they underwent thyroid surgery, no patient had received any treatment. The junction had 8 bases not matched to a gene; V was cut back by 5 bases and J by 4 bases. The CDR3 spans 16 residues. CDR1 and CDR2 from the germline V gene are MDHEN and SYDVKM. These data belong to a study of metastatic and nonmetastatic thyroid tumors. Study context: Comparative analysis of repertoires was undertaken across blood and tumor or nodule tissue obtained from malignant and benign thyroid patients. Study-level findings and limits: In both blood and tumor samples, TCR beta diversity was reported significantly higher for malignant than benign nodules.

Source material: blood. The chain joins TRBV28 to TRBJ2-2; 9 bases map to TRBD1. This clonotype was sampled from a male donor with papillary thyroid cancer or a benign thyroid nodule (not recorded which). Some clones in this sample may be carry-over from other donors' samples. The CDR3 here is CASSPNTGGRTGELFF. CDR3 coding DNA: TGTGCCAGCAGTCCAAACACAGGGGGCCGCACCGGGGAGCTGTTTTTT.